This record concerns one T cell receptor beta chain sequence. The antigen is undetermined. V shed 4 bases and J 0 bases; nucleotides not matched to a gene: 3. The CDR3 spans 15 residues. Germline values: CDR1 MGHDK, CDR2 SYGVNS. Separate from the approximately 720-subject first cohort was the 120-subject validation cohort, to which the donors belonged. The protocol was immunoSEQ multiplex PCR, while the TCRdb copy is restricted to in-frame clones and leaves out a portion. The sample includes about 110,000 clones, approximately 86% of them seen just once. The data are from a study of cytomegalovirus exposure and HLA in healthy donors. Study-level results: In vitro checks showed that a few CMV-associated chains really do target CMV antigens. The investigators catalogued 164 TCR beta chains as cytomegalovirus-associated. Despite most TCR sequences being rare, some public TCRs occurred in many donors.

This chain links TRBV25-1 with TRBJ1-5; 7 bases match TRBD1. This clonotype originated in a woman under 30 in good health and CMV-seronegative. The specimen was PBMCs. CDR3 region: CASSAGTASNQPQHF. In nucleotides, the CDR3 is TGTGCCAGCAGTGCCGGGACAGCTAGCAATCAGCCCCAGCATTTT.